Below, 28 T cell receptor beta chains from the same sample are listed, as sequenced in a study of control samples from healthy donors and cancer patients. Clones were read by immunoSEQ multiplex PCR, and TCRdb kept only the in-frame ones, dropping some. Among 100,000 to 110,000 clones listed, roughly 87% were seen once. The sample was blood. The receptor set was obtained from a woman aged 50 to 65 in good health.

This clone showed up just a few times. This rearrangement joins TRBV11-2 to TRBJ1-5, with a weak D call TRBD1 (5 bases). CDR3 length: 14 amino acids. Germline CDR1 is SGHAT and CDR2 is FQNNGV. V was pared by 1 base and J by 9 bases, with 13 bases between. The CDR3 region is CASSLAGLGMPQHF. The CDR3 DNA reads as TGTGCCAGCAGCTTAGCAGGGCTGGGGATGCCCCAGCATTTT. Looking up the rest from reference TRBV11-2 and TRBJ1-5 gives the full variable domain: EAGVAQSPRYKIIEKRQSVAFWCNPISGHATLYWYQQILGQGPKLLIQFQNNGVVDDSQLPKDRFSAERLKGVDSTLKIQPAKLEDSAVYLCASSLAGLGMPQHFGDGTRLSIL.

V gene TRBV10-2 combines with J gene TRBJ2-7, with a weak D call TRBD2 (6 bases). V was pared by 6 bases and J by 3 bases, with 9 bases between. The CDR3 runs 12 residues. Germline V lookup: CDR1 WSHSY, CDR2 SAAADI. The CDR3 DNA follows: TGCGCCAGCAGCGCCGGGAGCTACGAGCAGTACTTC. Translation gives CASSAGSYEQYF.

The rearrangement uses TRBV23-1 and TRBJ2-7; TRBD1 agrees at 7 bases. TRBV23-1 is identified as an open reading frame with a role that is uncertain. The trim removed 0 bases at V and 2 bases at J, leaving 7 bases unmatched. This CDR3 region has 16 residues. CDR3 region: CASSQSPGTEPYEQYF. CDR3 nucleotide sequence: TGCGCCAGCAGTCAATCCCCCGGGACAGAGCCCTACGAGCAGTACTTC.

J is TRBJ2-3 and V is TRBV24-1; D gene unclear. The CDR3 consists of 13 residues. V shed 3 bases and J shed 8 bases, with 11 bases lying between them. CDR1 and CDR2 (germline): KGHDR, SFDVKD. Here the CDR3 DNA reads TGTGCCACCAGTGATGGACCTATAGGTACGCAGTATTTT. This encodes CATSDGPIGTQYF.

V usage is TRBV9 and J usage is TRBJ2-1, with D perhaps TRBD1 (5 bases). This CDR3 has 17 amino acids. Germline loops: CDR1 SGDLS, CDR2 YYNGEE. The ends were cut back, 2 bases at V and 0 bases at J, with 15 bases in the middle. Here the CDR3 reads CASSVELGVSSYNEQFF. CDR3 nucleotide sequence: TGTGCCAGCAGCGTGGAGTTAGGGGTGAGCTCCTACAATGAGCAGTTCTTC.

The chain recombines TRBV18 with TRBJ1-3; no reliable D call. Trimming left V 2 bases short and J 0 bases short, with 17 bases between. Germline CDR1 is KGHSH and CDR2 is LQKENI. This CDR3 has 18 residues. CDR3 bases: TGTGCCAGCTCACCAATGGACCCCAGGCCCAACTCTGGAAACACCATATATTTT. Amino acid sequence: CASSPMDPRPNSGNTIYF. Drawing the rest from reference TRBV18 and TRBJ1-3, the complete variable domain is NAGVMQNPRHLVRRRGQEARLRCSPMKGHSHVYWYRQLPEEGLKFMVYLQKENIIDESGMPKERFSAEFPKEGPSILRIQQVVRGDSAAYFCASSPMDPRPNSGNTIYFGEGSWLTVV.

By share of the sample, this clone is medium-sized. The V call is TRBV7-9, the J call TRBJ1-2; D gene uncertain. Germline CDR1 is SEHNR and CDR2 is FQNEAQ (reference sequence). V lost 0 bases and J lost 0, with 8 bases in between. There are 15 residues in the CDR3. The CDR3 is CASSLAGGANYGYTF. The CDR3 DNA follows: TGTGCCAGCAGCTTAGCGGGAGGAGCTAACTATGGCTACACCTTC. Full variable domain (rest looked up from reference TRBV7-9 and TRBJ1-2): DTGVSQNPRHKITKRGQNVTFRCDPISEHNRLYWYRQTLGQGPEFLTYFQNEAQLEKSRLLSDRFSAERPKGSFSTLEIQRTEQGDSAMYLCASSLAGGANYGYTFGSGTRLTVV.

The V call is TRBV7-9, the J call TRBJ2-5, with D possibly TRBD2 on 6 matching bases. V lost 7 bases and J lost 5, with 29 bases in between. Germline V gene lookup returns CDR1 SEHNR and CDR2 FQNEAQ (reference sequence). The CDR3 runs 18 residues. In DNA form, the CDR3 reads TGTGCCAGCACCCAGACCGGGACTCACCAACCCGGGTCGGAGACCCAGTACTTC. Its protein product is CASTQTGTHQPGSETQYF.

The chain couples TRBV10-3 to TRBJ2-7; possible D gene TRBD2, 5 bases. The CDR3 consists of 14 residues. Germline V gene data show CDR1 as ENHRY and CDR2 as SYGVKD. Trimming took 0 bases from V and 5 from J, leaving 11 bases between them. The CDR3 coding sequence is TGTGCCATCAGTGAGTCAGGATTCGGGGACGAGCAGTACGTC. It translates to CAISESGFGDEQYV.

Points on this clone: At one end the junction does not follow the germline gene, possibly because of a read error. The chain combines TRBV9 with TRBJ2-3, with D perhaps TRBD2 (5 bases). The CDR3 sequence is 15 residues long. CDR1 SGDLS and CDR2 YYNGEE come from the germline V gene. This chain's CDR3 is CASSERNNLGDKQYF. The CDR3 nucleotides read TGTGCCAGCAGCGAAAGAAATAATTTGGGAGATAAGCAGTATTTT.

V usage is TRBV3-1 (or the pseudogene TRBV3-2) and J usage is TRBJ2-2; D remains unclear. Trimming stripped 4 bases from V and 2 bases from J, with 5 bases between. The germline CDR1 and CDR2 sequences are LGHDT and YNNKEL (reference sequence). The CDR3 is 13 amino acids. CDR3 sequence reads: CASSRQNTGELFF. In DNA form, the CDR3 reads TGTGCCAGCAGCCGCCAAAACACCGGGGAGCTGTTTTTT.

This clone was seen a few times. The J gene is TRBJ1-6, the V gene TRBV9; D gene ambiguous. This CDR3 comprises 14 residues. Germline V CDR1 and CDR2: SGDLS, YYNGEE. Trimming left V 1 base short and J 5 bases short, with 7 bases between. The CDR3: CASSVRVDNSPLHF. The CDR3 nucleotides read TGTGCCAGCAGCGTACGGGTCGATAATTCACCCCTCCACTTT. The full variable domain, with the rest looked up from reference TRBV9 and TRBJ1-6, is DSGVTQTPKHLITATGQRVTLRCSPRSGDLSVYWYQQSLDQGLQFLIQYYNGEERAKGNILERFSAQQFPDLHSELNLSSLELGDSALYFCASSVRVDNSPLHFGNGTRLTVT.

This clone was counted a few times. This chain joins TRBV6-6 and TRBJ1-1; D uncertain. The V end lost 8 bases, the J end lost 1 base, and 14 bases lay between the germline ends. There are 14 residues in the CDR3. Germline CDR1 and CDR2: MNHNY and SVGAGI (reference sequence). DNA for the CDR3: TGTGCCAGCTTCGAAAAGGGAACGAACACTGAAGCTTTCTTT. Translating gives CASFEKGTNTEAFF.

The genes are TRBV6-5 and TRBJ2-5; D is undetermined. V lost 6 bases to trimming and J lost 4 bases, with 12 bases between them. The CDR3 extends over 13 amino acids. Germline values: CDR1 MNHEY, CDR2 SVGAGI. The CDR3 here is CASSYQLGETQYF. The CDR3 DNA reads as TGTGCCAGCAGCTACCAGCTGGGAGAGACCCAGTACTTC.

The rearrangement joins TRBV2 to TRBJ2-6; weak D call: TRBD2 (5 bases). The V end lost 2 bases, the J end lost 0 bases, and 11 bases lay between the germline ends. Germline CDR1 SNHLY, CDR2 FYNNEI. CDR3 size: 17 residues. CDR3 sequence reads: CASSEREWGSGANVLTF. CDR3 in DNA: TGTGCCAGCAGTGAAAGGGAGTGGGGCTCTGGGGCCAACGTCCTGACTTTC. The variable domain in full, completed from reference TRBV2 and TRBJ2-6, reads EPEVTQTPSHQVTQMGQEVILRCVPISNHLYFYWYRQILGQKVEFLVSFYNNEISEKSEIFDDQFSVERPDGSNFTLKIRSTKLEDSAMYFCASSEREWGSGANVLTFGAGSRLTVL.

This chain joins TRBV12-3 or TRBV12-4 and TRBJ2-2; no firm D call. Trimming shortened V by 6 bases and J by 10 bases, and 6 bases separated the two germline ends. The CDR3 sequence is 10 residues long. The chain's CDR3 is CASRRQELFF. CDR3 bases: TGTGCCAGCAGGCGTCAGGAGCTGTTTTTT.

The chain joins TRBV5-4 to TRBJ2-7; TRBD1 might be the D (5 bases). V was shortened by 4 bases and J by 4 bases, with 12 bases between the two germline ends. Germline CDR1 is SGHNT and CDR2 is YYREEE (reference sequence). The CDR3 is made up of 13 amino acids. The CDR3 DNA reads TGTGCCAGCAGCCCAGGGCCCAAGTACGAGCAGTACGTC. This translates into CASSPGPKYEQYV.

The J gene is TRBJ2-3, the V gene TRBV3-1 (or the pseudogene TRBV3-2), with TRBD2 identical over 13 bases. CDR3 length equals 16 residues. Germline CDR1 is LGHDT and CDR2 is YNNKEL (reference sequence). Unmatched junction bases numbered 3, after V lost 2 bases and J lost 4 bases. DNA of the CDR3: TGTGCCAGCAGCCAACGGACTAGCGGGGGTTCAGATACGCAGTATTTT. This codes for CASSQRTSGGSDTQYF.

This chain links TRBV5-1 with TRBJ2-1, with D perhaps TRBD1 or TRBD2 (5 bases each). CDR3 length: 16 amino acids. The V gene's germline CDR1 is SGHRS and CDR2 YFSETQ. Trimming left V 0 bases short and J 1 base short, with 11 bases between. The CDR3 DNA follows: TGCGCCAGCAGCTTGGGGGGGACCCAATCCTACAATGAGCAGTTCTTC. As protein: CASSLGGTQSYNEQFF. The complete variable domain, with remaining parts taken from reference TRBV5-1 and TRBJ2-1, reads KAGVTQTPRYLIKTRGQQVTLSCSPISGHRSVSWYQQTPGQGLQFLFEYFSETQRNKGNFPGRFSGRQFSNSRSEMNVSTLELGDSALYLCASSLGGTQSYNEQFFGPGTRLTVL.

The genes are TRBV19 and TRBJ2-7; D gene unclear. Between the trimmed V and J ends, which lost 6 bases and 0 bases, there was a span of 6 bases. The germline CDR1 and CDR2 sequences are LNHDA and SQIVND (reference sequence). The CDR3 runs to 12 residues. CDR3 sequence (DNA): TGTGCCAGTAGCGAAAGCTCCTACGAGCAGTACTTC. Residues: CASSESSYEQYF.

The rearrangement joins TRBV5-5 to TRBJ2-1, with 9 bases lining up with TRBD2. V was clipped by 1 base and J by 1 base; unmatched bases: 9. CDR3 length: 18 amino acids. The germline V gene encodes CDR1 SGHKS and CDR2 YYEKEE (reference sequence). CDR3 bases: TGTGCCAGCAGCTTGTTGGTAGCGGGAGTAGGGTCCTACAATGAGCAGTTCTTC. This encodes CASSLLVAGVGSYNEQFF.

The chain's CDR3 is CASARGVGRSGKETQYF. The CDR3 coding sequence is TGTGCCAGCGCTCGGGGGGTCGGCCGTTCGGGCAAAGAGACCCAGTACTTC. This chain uses TRBV9 with TRBJ2-5; TRBD2 matches 7 bases. Germline trimming cut 7 bases from V and 3 bases from J; bases unmatched to any gene: 18. The CDR3 totals 17 residues. Looked up from germline, CDR1 is SGDLS and CDR2 is YYNGEE. Supplemented by reference TRBV9 and TRBJ2-5, the full variable domain reads DSGVTQTPKHLITATGQRVTLRCSPRSGDLSVYWYQQSLDQGLQFLIQYYNGEERAKGNILERFSAQQFPDLHSELNLSSLELGDSALYFCASARGVGRSGKETQYFGPGTRLLVL.

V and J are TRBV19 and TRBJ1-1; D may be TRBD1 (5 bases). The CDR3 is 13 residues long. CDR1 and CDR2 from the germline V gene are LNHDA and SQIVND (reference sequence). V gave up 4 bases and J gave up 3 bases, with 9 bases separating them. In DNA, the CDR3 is TGTGCCAGTAGTACAGGGAGGGACACTGAAGCTTTCTTT. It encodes CASSTGRDTEAFF.

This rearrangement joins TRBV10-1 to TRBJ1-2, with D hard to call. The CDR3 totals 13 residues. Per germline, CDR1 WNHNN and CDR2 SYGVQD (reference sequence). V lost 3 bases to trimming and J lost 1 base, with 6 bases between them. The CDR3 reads CASSDHSNYGYTF. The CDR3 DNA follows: TGCGCCAGCAGTGACCACAGTAACTATGGCTACACCTTC.

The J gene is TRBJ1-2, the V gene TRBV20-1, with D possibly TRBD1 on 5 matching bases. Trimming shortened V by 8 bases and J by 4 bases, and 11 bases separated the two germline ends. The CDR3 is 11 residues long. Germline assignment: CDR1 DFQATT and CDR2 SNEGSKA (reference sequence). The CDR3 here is CSSHTGYGYTF. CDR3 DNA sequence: TGCAGTTCGCATACAGGCTATGGCTACACCTTC.

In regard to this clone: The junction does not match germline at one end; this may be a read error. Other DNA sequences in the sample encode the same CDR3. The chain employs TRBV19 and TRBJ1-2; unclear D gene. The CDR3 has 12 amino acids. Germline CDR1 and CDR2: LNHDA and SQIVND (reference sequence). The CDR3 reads CASLRPIVGYTF. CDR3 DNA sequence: TGTGCCAGTCTTAGACCAATCGTGGGCTACACCTTT.

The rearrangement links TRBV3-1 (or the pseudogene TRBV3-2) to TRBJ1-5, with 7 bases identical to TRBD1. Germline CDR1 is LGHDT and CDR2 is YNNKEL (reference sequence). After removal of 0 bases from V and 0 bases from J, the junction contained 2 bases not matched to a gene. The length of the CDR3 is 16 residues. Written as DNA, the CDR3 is TGTGCCAGCAGCCAAGACAGGGGGTATAGCAATCAGCCCCAGCATTTT. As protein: CASSQDRGYSNQPQHF.

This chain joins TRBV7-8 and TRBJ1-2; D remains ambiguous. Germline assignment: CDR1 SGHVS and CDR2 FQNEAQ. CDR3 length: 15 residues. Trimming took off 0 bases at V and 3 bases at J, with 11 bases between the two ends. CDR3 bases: TGTGCCAGCAGCTTAGCCGGCCTGGAGGACTATGGCTACACCTTC. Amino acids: CASSLAGLEDYGYTF.